The next 11 T cell receptor beta chains were all read from a single sample in a study of T cell repertoires in cytomegalovirus infection. TCRdb re-called the reads with MiXCR, one entry per CDR3 protein. The sample carries approximately 340,000 distinct CDR3 sequences, almost 30% recorded once. These receptors' antigens are unknown. This specimen was cultured PBMCs, taken from culture after CMV antigen stimulation. The receptors stem from a human donor in good health (CMV status not recorded). Some clones in this sample may be carry-over from other donors' samples.

V usage is TRBV20-1 and J usage is TRBJ2-1, with TRBD2 matching 9 bases. Unmatched junction bases numbered 10, after V lost 0 bases and J lost 7 bases. Germline V gene sequence: CDR1 DFQATT, CDR2 SNEGSKA (reference sequence). CDR3 length equals 16 residues. CDR3 protein: CSARDASSGRGNEQFF. The CDR3 coding sequence is TGCAGTGCTAGAGATGCGAGTAGCGGGAGAGGGAATGAGCAGTTCTTC.

V usage is TRBV5-1 and J usage is TRBJ1-1; TRBD1 is a possible D gene (6 bases). The CDR3 totals 13 residues. The germline gives CDR1 SGHRS, CDR2 YFSETQ. The V and J ends lost 4 bases and 6 bases respectively, with 13 bases between them. The CDR3 nucleotides read TGCGCCAGCAGCCCGGACAGTAACTCTGAAGCTTTCTTT. It translates to CASSPDSNSEAFF.

The chain recombines TRBV27 with TRBJ1-4, with D perhaps TRBD1 (6 bases). CDR3 length: 14 amino acids. CDR1 is MNHEY, CDR2 SMNVEV, per germline (reference sequence). Trimming left V 3 bases short and J 6 bases short, with 11 bases between. CDR3: CASSLGRGDEKLFF. As DNA, the CDR3 is TGTGCCAGCAGTTTGGGCAGGGGAGATGAAAAACTGTTTTTT.

The rearrangement links TRBV7-8 to TRBJ1-5; D ambiguous. Germline V CDR1 and CDR2: SGHVS, FQNEAQ. With 0 bases removed from V and 4 bases from J, the gap between germline ends came to 10 bases. The CDR3 is 15 residues long. CDR3 sequence reads: CASSLARFPNQPQHF. CDR3 DNA sequence: TGTGCCAGCAGCTTAGCAAGGTTTCCGAATCAGCCCCAGCATTTT.

The CDR3 DNA follows: TGTGCCAGCAGCCAAGGAGGGACTAGGGGTTTTGGGAATGAGCAGTTCTTC. Translated: CASSQGGTRGFGNEQFF. The chain carries TRBV3-1 and TRBJ2-1; the match to TRBD2 covers 8 bases. The CDR3 totals 17 residues. Per the germline V gene, CDR1 is LGHDT and CDR2 is YNNKEL (reference sequence). V lost 1 base and J lost 7; bases outside the gene matches: 12.

The table lists this clonotype with a few counts. The chain carries TRBV19 and TRBJ1-2, with 8 bases aligning to TRBD1. The CDR3 has 16 residues. V was pared by 2 bases and J by 2 bases, with 7 bases of the junction left unmatched. Per germline, CDR1 LNHDA and CDR2 SQIVND (reference sequence). CDR3 in DNA: TGTGCCAGTAGTATACTGCGAGGACAGGGAAACTATGGCTACACCTTC. It codes for CASSILRGQGNYGYTF.

The V and J genes are TRBV10-3 and TRBJ2-1, with 11 positions matching TRBD2. V trimming: 5 bases; J trimming: 7 bases; junction bases outside the gene matches: 22. Germline lookup yields CDR1 ENHRY and CDR2 SYGVKD. This CDR3 spans 20 amino acids. CDR3 sequence: CAISLQRALRVLAGANEQFF. CDR3 nucleotides: TGTGCCATCAGTCTTCAACGGGCGTTGAGGGTACTAGCGGGGGCAAATGAGCAGTTCTTC.

V and J are TRBV2 and TRBJ1-3, with D possibly matching TRBD1 (5 bases). The CDR3 is 13 residues long. Trimming cost V 2 bases and J 8 bases, with 10 bases left between them. Germline CDR1 and CDR2: SNHLY and FYNNEI. For the CDR3, the DNA is TGTGCCAGCAGTGAAACCTCCAGGGACACCATATATTTT. It yields the protein CASSETSRDTIYF.

The rearrangement links TRBV7-9 to TRBJ1-1; D unclear. The CDR3 is 13 amino acids. The germline gives CDR1 SEHNR, CDR2 FQNEAQ (reference sequence). Trimming took off 4 bases at V and 1 base at J, with 7 bases between the two ends. CDR3: CASSYAENTEAFF. The CDR3 DNA reads TGTGCCAGCAGCTACGCCGAGAACACTGAAGCTTTCTTT.

The chain is built from TRBV19 and TRBJ2-7; weak D call: TRBD2 (6 bases). V lost 6 bases and J 3 bases, leaving 12 bases between the germline ends. Germline V gene data show CDR1 as LNHDA and CDR2 as SQIVND (reference sequence). This CDR3 has 13 residues. CDR3 nucleotides: TGTGCCAGTAGGTCCGGGACTGACTACGAGCAGTACTTC. It encodes CASRSGTDYEQYF.

J is TRBJ2-5 and V is TRBV7-8; D unresolved. Germline V gene sequence: CDR1 SGHVS, CDR2 FQNEAQ. V dropped 4 bases and J dropped 3 bases, with 15 bases sitting between them. This CDR3 is 15 amino acids long. The CDR3 sequence: CASSSAMLEKETQYF. CDR3 nucleotide sequence: TGTGCCAGCAGCTCCGCCATGCTAGAGAAAGAGACCCAGTACTTC.